The 27 T cell receptor beta chains in this list originate from one sample, sequenced in a study of tissue T cells after allogeneic stem cell transplantation. Libraries were prepared by immunoSEQ multiplex PCR; TCRdb keeps only in-frame clonotypes and omits some of them. The repertoire holds about 11,000 clones, with around two fifths as singletons. As to time point: mouse harvest day 7 after allogeneic transplant. Mouse grafts combined 10^7 T-cell-depleted bone marrow cells with 10^6 splenic CD5+ T cells. The sequenced sample consisted of skin. The source of these receptors is a female BALB/c mouse given C57BL/6 T cells with graft-versus-host disease after an allogeneic hematopoietic cell transplant.

Note on this clone: Germline and genes here are mouse. The CDR3 end falls 1 residue outside the read, so it is completed with the germline J gene. The chain uses TRBV3 and TRBJ2-2, with 9 positions matching TRBD1. The germline V gene has CDR1 SNHLY and CDR2 FYNGKV (reference sequence). This CDR3 region has 15 residues. V trimming: 5 bases; J trimming: 4 bases; junction bases outside the gene matches: 5. The part of the CDR3 DNA that was read is TGTGCCAGCAGCCGGACAGGGGAGGGCACCGGGCAGCTCTAC. It translates to CASSRTGEGTGQLY. The CDR3 reads in full as CASSRTGEGTGQLYF.

About this clone itself: Mouse germline and gene names are used. Read coverage stops 1 residue before the CDR3 terminus; the germline J gene supplies the remainder. The chain recombines TRBV15 with TRBJ2-2; TRBD1 matches at 8 bases. The V gene's germline CDR1 is SGHND and CDR2 FRSKSL. Germline trimming cut 7 bases from V and 0 bases from J; bases unmatched to any gene: 4. This CDR3 is built from 15 residues. CDR3 DNA (partial): TGTGCCAGCACCAGACAGGGGTCAAACACCGGGCAGCTCTAC. Translating it yields CASTRQGSNTGQLY. The full-length CDR3 reads as CASTRQGSNTGQLYF.

Turning to this clone: Mouse gene names apply. The read terminates 1 residue before the CDR3 end, so the remaining end is supplied by the germline J gene. The chain couples TRBV16 to TRBJ2-7; 12 nucleotides line up with TRBD2. The length of the CDR3 is 15 residues. Germline-derived CDR1 and CDR2 are SGHSA and FRNQAP. The junction had 9 bases not matched to a gene; V was cut back by 5 bases and J by 7 bases. The CDR3 DNA, read in part, is TGTGCAAGCAGCCTCGGACTGGGGGGGACCTTAGAACAGTAC. Protein product: CASSLGLGGTLEQY. The whole CDR3 protein is CASSLGLGGTLEQYF.

By frequency in the sample, this clone is medium-sized. The gene names here belong to mouse. The CDR3 loop reads CASSLRDLNYAEQFF. The CDR3 bases that were read are TGTGCCAGCTCTCTCCGGGACCTCAACTATGCTGAGCAGTTC. The V and J genes are TRBV12-1 and TRBJ2-1, with D possibly being TRBD1 or TRBD2 (5 bases each). The missing CDR3 end, 1 residue past where the read stops, is filled in from the germline J gene. V shed 0 bases and J shed 1 base, with 9 bases lying between them. Per germline, CDR1 SGHSN and CDR2 HYEKVE. This CDR3 region has 15 residues.

Relative to its sample, this clone is medium-sized. Mouse gene names and germline throughout. The read comes to an end 1 residue before the CDR3 does, leaving the germline J gene to fill in the end. Other DNA sequences in the sample encode the same CDR3. V usage is TRBV12-1 and J usage is TRBJ2-7, with 9 bases identical to TRBD2. The ends lost 2 bases at V and 0 bases at J; junction bases unmatched: 4. Per the germline V gene, CDR1 is SGHSN and CDR2 is HYEKVE. The CDR3 is 15 residues long. The CDR3 is CASSPGLGSSYEQYF. The sequenced CDR3 bases are TGTGCCAGCTCTCCCGGACTGGGGAGCTCCTATGAACAGTAC.

Note on this clone: Mouse gene names and germline throughout. The CDR3 end falls 1 residue outside the read, so it is completed with the germline J gene. This sequence joins TRBV26 and TRBJ2-5; 12 nucleotides line up with TRBD2. This CDR3 contains 14 residues. Trimming removed 5 bases from V and 4 bases from J; junction bases left unmatched: 1. Germline V CDR1 and CDR2: KGHPV, FQNQEV (reference sequence). The sequenced CDR3 bases are TGTGCCAGCAGTTGGGACTGGGGGGAAGACACCCAGTAC. Protein sequence: CASSWDWGEDTQY. The full CDR3 sequence reads CASSWDWGEDTQYF.

This clone was observed a few times. Each gene name is a mouse one. The read ends 1 residue shy of where the CDR3 ends; the end is completed using the germline J gene. The chain is built from TRBV23 and TRBJ1-6; the D call TRBD1 from the table was never checked on the DNA. TRBJ1-6 is identified as an open reading frame with a role that is uncertain. Germline V gives CDR1 KGHTA, CDR2 FQNQQP. The CDR3 contains 14 residues. The CDR3 loop reads CSSSQTGFNSPLYF. Incomplete CDR3 DNA: TGCTCCAGCAGTCAAACAGGGTTTAATTCGCCCCTCTAC.

Of note for this clone: These gene names are mouse names. Read sequence stops 1 residue before the CDR3 end, and the germline J gene provides the missing end. The rearrangement uses TRBV5 and TRBJ2-7, with TRBD2 matching 9 bases. J lost 4 bases, V lost 4 bases, and 5 bases had no gene match. Germline values: CDR1 LGHNA, CDR2 YNLKQL (reference sequence). This CDR3 is 14 amino acids long. Here the CDR3 reads CASSRETGGYEQYF. The covered CDR3 bases are TGTGCCAGCAGCCGAGAGACTGGGGGATATGAACAGTAC.

As to this clone: Gene and germline names: mouse. The CDR3 extends 1 residue past the end of the read, so its final part is completed from the germline J gene. Additional DNA sequences in this sample encode the identical CDR3. The chain recombines TRBV26 with TRBJ2-1; 10 bases are a match to TRBD1. J gave up 7 bases and V 4 bases, and 4 bases lay outside the gene matches. The CDR3 has 14 residues. Germline lookup yields CDR1 KGHPV and CDR2 FQNQEV (reference sequence). Incomplete CDR3 DNA: TGTGCCAGCAGTCGGACAGGGGGAAGAGCTGAGCAGTTC. Its protein is CASSRTGGRAEQF. The whole CDR3 sequence reads CASSRTGGRAEQFF. The full variable domain, its missing parts supplied by reference TRBV26 and TRBJ2-1, is NSKVIQTPRYLVKGQGQKAKMRCIPEKGHPVVFWYQQNKNNEFKFLINFQNQEVLQQIDMTEKRFSAECPSNSPCSLEIQSSEAGDSALYLCASSRTGGRAEQFFGPGTRLTVL.

Notes on this clone: Gene names and germline refer to mouse. From the germline J gene comes the end of the CDR3, since the read stops 1 residue before it. This chain joins TRBV26 and TRBJ2-3; TRBD1 agrees at 7 bases. The V and J ends lost 2 bases and 1 base, in that order; junction bases with no gene match: 3. This CDR3 region has 15 residues. Germline CDR1 and CDR2: KGHPV and FQNQEV (reference sequence). The CDR3 loop is CASSLRQGGAETLYF. The DNA read from the CDR3 is TGTGCCAGCAGTCTGCGGCAGGGGGGTGCAGAAACGCTGTAT.

This clone was seen more than once but under ten times. Gene names are mouse gene names. The sequence runs out 1 residue before the end of the CDR3; the remainder is reconstructed from the germline J gene. This chain uses TRBV26 with TRBJ1-2; the match to TRBD1 covers 8 bases. Losses at the gene ends were 3 bases for V and 4 bases for J; bases not matched to a gene: 4. Germline V lookup: CDR1 KGHPV, CDR2 FQNQEV (reference sequence). This CDR3 is built from 14 residues. Partial CDR3 DNA: TGTGCCAGCAGTCTAACAGGGGGAACCTCCGACTACACC. This gives the protein CASSLTGGTSDYT. The entire CDR3 is CASSLTGGTSDYTF.

As regards this clone: Gene names follow the mouse nomenclature. The read ends 1 residue before the CDR3 terminus; that terminus is restored from the germline J gene. The V call is TRBV12-2, the J call TRBJ1-4; D is perhaps TRBD1 (5 bases). The CDR3 runs 15 residues. V dropped 0 bases and J dropped 0 bases, with 7 bases sitting between them. CDR1 and CDR2 from the germline V gene are SGHLS and HYDKME. The CDR3 sequence: CASSLGGVSNERLFF. The CDR3 bases that were read are TGTGCCAGCTCTCTCGGGGGGGTTTCCAACGAAAGATTATTT.

A few counts support this clone. Here the gene names and germline are mouse. Read coverage stops 1 residue before the CDR3 terminus; the germline J gene supplies the remainder. Other DNA sequences within the sample encode an identical CDR3. This chain links TRBV16 with TRBJ2-7; D might be TRBD2 (6 bases). This CDR3 has 11 amino acids. The V gene's germline CDR1 is SGHSA and CDR2 FRNQAP. V lost 3 bases and J lost 7, with 7 bases in between. The CDR3 bases that were read are TGTGCAAGCAGCTTGGGGGGAGAACAGTAC. Protein product: CASSLGGEQY. The CDR3 in its entirety is CASSLGGEQYF.

As for this clone: Gene names refer to mouse genes. The CDR3 end lies 1 residue beyond the end of the read and is filled in from the germline J gene. The chain recombines TRBV31 with TRBJ1-2; D uncertain. The CDR3 sequence is 12 residues long. Germline CDR1 GKSSPN, CDR2 SITVG. V dropped 0 bases and J dropped 2 bases, with 4 bases sitting between them. The CDR3 region is CAWSLVNSDYTF. Incomplete CDR3 DNA: TGTGCCTGGAGTCTAGTGAACTCCGACTACACC.

This clone was observed a handful of times. Mouse germline and gene names are used. The read falls 1 residue short of the CDR3 end, and the missing part is taken from the germline J gene. V gene TRBV23 combines with J gene TRBJ2-7; the DNA was not used to check the table's D call, TRBD2. The CDR3 covers 13 residues. Germline CDR1 is KGHTA and CDR2 is FQNQQP. The CDR3 sequence is CSSSQWDWGEQYF. Partial CDR3 DNA: TGCTCCAGCAGTCAATGGGACTGGGGGGAACAGTAC.

This clone was observed a few times. Any gene name here is a mouse gene name. Sequencing ends 1 residue short of the CDR3 end; the germline J gene provides the rest. The chain recombines TRBV12-1 with TRBJ1-1, with no clear D. CDR3 size: 12 residues. Trimming removed 0 bases at V and 1 base at J, with 2 bases between. From germline, CDR1 is SGHSN and CDR2 HYEKVE. CDR3 residues: CASSLENTEVFF. The covered CDR3 bases are TGTGCCAGCTCTCTCGAAAACACAGAAGTCTTC.

This clone was seen more than once but under ten times. Genes and germline are mouse. The read finishes 1 residue shy of the CDR3 end, and the germline J gene is used to complete it. The chain couples TRBV12-1 to TRBJ2-7; TRBD2 agrees at 8 bases. CDR3 length: 13 residues. Losses at the gene ends were 0 bases for V and 6 bases for J; bases not matched to a gene: 3. The V gene's germline CDR1 is SGHSN and CDR2 HYEKVE. This CDR3 is CASSLVGGVEQYF. CDR3 DNA (partial): TGTGCCAGCTCTCTCGTGGGGGGGGTTGAACAGTAC.

This clone is medium-sized within its sample. Gene names and germline match the mouse. The CDR3 end lies 1 residue beyond the end of the read and is filled in from the germline J gene. The genes are TRBV13-1 and TRBJ2-7, with 9 bases lining up with TRBD2. Germline V lookup: CDR1 NSHNY, CDR2 SYGAGN. After removal of 0 bases from V and 4 bases from J, the junction contained 2 bases not matched to a gene. The CDR3 has 14 residues. This CDR3 is CASSDAGLGYEQYF. The sequenced part of the CDR3 DNA is TGTGCCAGCAGTGATGCGGGACTGGGATATGAACAGTAC.

A few counts support this clone. Mouse germline and gene names are used. Sequencing ends 1 residue short of the CDR3 end; the germline J gene provides the rest. The chain combines TRBV26 with TRBJ2-4, with 9 bases fitting TRBD2. Germline CDR1 is KGHPV and CDR2 is FQNQEV (reference sequence). This CDR3 contains 14 residues. The V segment lost 3 bases and the J segment 7 bases; nucleotides outside the gene matches: 5. CDR3 sequence: CASSLTGGRDTLYF. The covered CDR3 bases are TGTGCCAGCAGTCTCACTGGGGGGCGGGACACCTTGTAC.

Comment on this clone: Gene names are mouse gene names. The sequence runs out 1 residue before the end of the CDR3; the remainder is reconstructed from the germline J gene. V is TRBV16 and J is TRBJ2-7; the D call may be TRBD1 or TRBD2 (5 bases each). Germline V gene data show CDR1 as SGHSA and CDR2 as FRNQAP. V shed 1 base and J shed 4 bases, with 5 bases lying between them. The length of the CDR3 is 12 residues. CDR3 bases read: TGTGCAAGCAGCTTAGGGGGGTATGAACAGTAC. As protein: CASSLGGYEQY. The entire CDR3 reads CASSLGGYEQYF. The whole variable domain, remainder taken from reference TRBV16 and TRBJ2-7, is NAGVIQTPRHKVTGKGQEATLWCEPISGHSAVFWYRQTIVQGLEFLTYFRNQAPIDDSGMPKERFSAQMPNQSHSTLKIQSTQPQDSAVYLCASSLGGYEQYFGPGTRLTVL.

As to this clone: Here the gene names and germline are mouse. The sequence runs out 1 residue before the end of the CDR3; the remainder is reconstructed from the germline J gene. The chain couples TRBV3 to TRBJ2-3; 10 positions agree with TRBD2. The V and J ends lost 5 bases and 1 base, in that order; junction bases with no gene match: 6. Per the germline V gene, CDR1 is SNHLY and CDR2 is FYNGKV (reference sequence). The CDR3 is 16 amino acids. CDR3 amino acids: CASSHRLGGGAETLYF. The sequenced CDR3 bases are TGTGCCAGCAGCCACCGACTGGGGGGCGGTGCAGAAACGCTGTAT.

This clone is labeled medium-sized. Gene names refer to mouse genes. The DNA ends 1 residue before the CDR3 does, and the rest of the CDR3 is filled in from the germline J gene. The chain joins TRBV26 to TRBJ2-7; no clear D. This CDR3 contains 11 residues. Trimming pared 3 bases from V and 6 bases from J, leaving 6 bases between. Germline CDR1 is KGHPV and CDR2 is FQNQEV (reference sequence). The CDR3 loop is CASSLGIEQYF. The sequenced part of the CDR3 DNA is TGTGCCAGCAGTCTAGGGATTGAACAGTAC.

This clone is medium-sized. Germline and genes: mouse. The CDR3: CASSRAPNTGQLYF. CDR3 DNA (partial): TGTGCCAGCAGTCGGGCACCAAACACCGGGCAGCTCTAC. The rearrangement joins TRBV26 to TRBJ2-2; D gene uncertain. The CDR3 end falls 1 residue outside the read, so it is completed with the germline J gene. Trimming cost V 4 bases and J 0 bases, with 6 bases left between them. Germline CDR1 and CDR2: KGHPV and FQNQEV (reference sequence). The CDR3 has 14 amino acids.

As for this clone: The gene names here belong to mouse. The read stops 1 residue short of the end of the CDR3; the missing end is completed from the germline J gene. The chain joins TRBV26 to TRBJ2-5; weak D call: TRBD1 (6 bases). CDR1 is KGHPV and CDR2 is FQNQEV in the germline V gene (reference sequence). The CDR3 has 13 residues. Trimming took off 5 bases at V and 6 bases at J, with 12 bases between the two ends. The DNA read from the CDR3 is TGTGCCAGCAGTACAGGGAAAGGGGACACCCAGTAC. Translation gives CASSTGKGDTQY. From start to end, the CDR3 is CASSTGKGDTQYF. Based on the CDR3 plus reference TRBV26 and TRBJ2-5, the full variable domain is NSKVIQTPRYLVKGQGQKAKMRCIPEKGHPVVFWYQQNKNNEFKFLINFQNQEVLQQIDMTEKRFSAECPSNSPCSLEIQSSEAGDSALYLCASSTGKGDTQYFGPGTRLLVL.

With regard to this clone: Gene names are the mouse ones. The read terminates 1 residue before the CDR3 end, so the remaining end is supplied by the germline J gene. The V call is TRBV26, the J call TRBJ2-7, with TRBD2 identical over 11 bases. J lost 4 bases, V lost 4 bases, and 0 bases had no gene match. Germline loops: CDR1 KGHPV, CDR2 FQNQEV (reference sequence). The CDR3 has 13 residues. The CDR3 here is CASSRTGGYEQYF. The CDR3 DNA, read in part, is TGTGCCAGCAGTCGGACTGGGGGGTATGAACAGTAC.

Points on this clone: All gene names here are mouse names. The read gets to within 1 residue of the CDR3 end, and the germline J gene fills in the rest. The chain carries TRBV15 and TRBJ2-5; D remains unclear. Germline CDR1 and CDR2: SGHND and FRSKSL. V was pared by 2 bases and J by 5 bases, with 8 bases between. The CDR3 extends over 13 amino acids. The part of the CDR3 DNA that was read is TGTGCCAGCAGTTTAACGGGTGGAGACACCCAGTAC. It is translated as CASSLTGGDTQY. The CDR3 as a whole reads CASSLTGGDTQYF.

As regards this clone: Genes and germline are mouse. The CDR3 end lies 1 residue beyond the end of the read and is filled in from the germline J gene. V usage is TRBV26 and J usage is TRBJ1-2; D possibly corresponds to TRBD1 (6 bases). Germline CDR1 reads KGHPV; CDR2 reads FQNQEV (reference sequence). With 4 bases removed from V and 1 base from J, the gap between germline ends came to 10 bases. CDR3 length: 14 amino acids. CDR3 bases read: TGTGCCAGCAGTCGGAGACAGGTAAACTCCGACTACACC. Translation: CASSRRQVNSDYT. The entire CDR3 protein is CASSRRQVNSDYTF.